This T cell receptor (beta chain) was profiled in a study of blood T cell repertoires in COVID-19. As for the study in general: Researchers got acute and convalescent COVID-19 samples from the United States, Italy and Spain. PBMCs, B-cell-depleted T cells, or T cells were the source of the cDNA or gDNA that made up the material.

This clone was counted a few times. Other nucleotide sequences from this sample produce the same CDR3. CDR3 size: 15 residues. V gave up 4 bases and J gave up 2 bases; unmatched junction bases: 3. Germline CDR1 and CDR2: MNHEY and SMNVEV (reference sequence). As handled by the study authors: Nucleated cell counts were estimated from reference gene primer amplification. Method: immunoSEQ multiplex PCR; TCRdb's copy keeps in-frame clones and lacks some. The DNA was the basis for D and trimming; V, J and clone size are from that table. This sample has under 200,000 clones; roughly 86% occur once, and the top ten carry over 3.5%.

The rearrangement joins TRBV27 to TRBJ2-1, with 9 bases identical to TRBD2. Input material: peripheral blood. The sequence derives from a woman in her fifties or sixties who had recovered from COVID-19. The CDR3 DNA follows: TGTGCCAGCAGTTCCCCTAGCGGGGCCTACAATGAGCAGTTCTTC. The encoded protein is CASSSPSGAYNEQFF.